Listed below are T cell receptor beta chains from one sample, sequenced in a study of T-cell memory formation after mild COVID-19. TCRdb analysed the 5' RACE reads with MiXCR anew, one entry per CDR3 protein. The table has a few hundred thousand distinct CDR3 sequences, around 17% seen once. Sequencing was performed on PBMCs or a T cell subset sorted from them (not recorded which). The receptor source for this set is a young man who had mild COVID-19 (a few samples of this study predate the infection). Cell type and time point are not known. The CDR3 runs from the conserved cysteine through the conserved F or W. Fields, in order: J gene, V gene, D gene, clone size, CDR3 protein, CDR3 DNA. D genes are given only for firm matches. Clone sizes are given selectively: once, few, many, or a class where the clone is expanded.

j_gene: TRBJ1-2; v_gene: TRBV5-1; d_gene: TRBD1; abundance: NA; CDR3aa: CASSLAQGQGHYGYTF; CDR3nt: TGCGCCAGCAGCTTGGCCCAAGGACAGGGTCACTATGGCTACACCTTC
j_gene: TRBJ2-5; v_gene: TRBV9; d_gene: NA; abundance: NA; CDR3aa: CASSVVSTGETQYF; CDR3nt: TGTGCCAGCAGCGTAGTCTCAACCGGGGAGACCCAGTACTTC
j_gene: TRBJ2-7; v_gene: TRBV5-1; d_gene: TRBD1; abundance: many; CDR3aa: CASSLRQGSYEQYF; CDR3nt: TGCGCCAGCAGCTTGAGACAGGGGTCCTACGAGCAGTACTTC
j_gene: TRBJ2-1; v_gene: TRBV6-2/TRBV6-3; d_gene: TRBD1; abundance: many; CDR3aa: CASRVTGEQFF; CDR3nt: TGTGCCAGCAGAGTGACAGGGGAGCAGTTCTTC
j_gene: TRBJ1-2; v_gene: TRBV7-2; d_gene: NA; abundance: many; CDR3aa: CASSSRRQGSSLVGYTF; CDR3nt: TGTGCCAGCAGCTCCCGAAGGCAGGGCAGCTCCCTCGTTGGCTACACCTTC
j_gene: TRBJ2-7; v_gene: TRBV12-3/TRBV12-4; d_gene: NA; abundance: NA; CDR3aa: CASTKGQGWQYF; CDR3nt: TGTGCCAGCACAAAGGGCCAGGGATGGCAGTACTTC
j_gene: TRBJ1-4; v_gene: TRBV5-6; d_gene: NA; abundance: NA; CDR3aa: CASSLLPGDYEKLFF; CDR3nt: TGTGCCAGCAGCTTACTTCCAGGGGATTATGAAAAACTGTTTTTT
j_gene: TRBJ2-1; v_gene: TRBV6-1; d_gene: NA; abundance: NA; CDR3aa: CASSELVASLLF; CDR3nt: TGTGCCAGCAGTGAACTGGTGGCAAGTCTGCTCTTC
j_gene: TRBJ2-1; v_gene: TRBV6-4; d_gene: TRBD2; abundance: few; CDR3aa: CASSGGTKLNEQFF; CDR3nt: TGTGCCAGCAGTGGCGGGACTAAGCTAAATGAGCAGTTCTTC
j_gene: TRBJ2-1; v_gene: TRBV7-2; d_gene: NA; abundance: NA; CDR3aa: CASMTGQYNEQFF; CDR3nt: TGTGCCAGCATGACGGGACAATACAATGAGCAGTTCTTC
j_gene: TRBJ1-6; v_gene: TRBV6-6; d_gene: TRBD1; abundance: few; CDR3aa: CASRPGQGSNSPLHF; CDR3nt: TGTGCCAGCAGGCCCGGACAGGGTTCGAATTCACCCCTCCACTTT
j_gene: TRBJ2-3; v_gene: TRBV20-1; d_gene: TRBD2; abundance: few; CDR3aa: CSAREAGGPYF; CDR3nt: TGCAGTGCTAGGGAAGCGGGGGGGCCGTATTTT
j_gene: TRBJ1-5; v_gene: TRBV4-1; d_gene: NA; abundance: NA; CDR3aa: CASSQSFGGGQPQHF; CDR3nt: TGCGCCAGCAGCCAATCGTTTGGGGGCGGTCAGCCCCAGCATTTT
j_gene: TRBJ2-3; v_gene: TRBV7-9; d_gene: NA; abundance: few; CDR3aa: CASSLQHLRGGRTDTQYF; CDR3nt: TGTGCCAGCAGCTTACAGCACCTTAGGGGGGGCCGCACAGATACGCAGTATTTT
j_gene: TRBJ1-1; v_gene: TRBV5-5; d_gene: NA; abundance: NA; CDR3aa: CASSTSDLMAFF; CDR3nt: TGTGCCAGCAGCACGAGCGACCTGATGGCTTTCTTT
j_gene: TRBJ2-7; v_gene: TRBV5-6; d_gene: NA; abundance: NA; CDR3aa: CASSLGLQSSYEQYF; CDR3nt: TGTGCCAGCAGCTTGGGGCTCCAGAGCTCCTACGAGCAGTACTTC
j_gene: TRBJ2-1; v_gene: TRBV6-2/TRBV6-3; d_gene: NA; abundance: NA; CDR3aa: CASSKDRPSSYNEQFF; CDR3nt: TGTGCCAGCAGCAAAGACCGACCGAGCTCCTACAATGAGCAGTTCTTC
j_gene: TRBJ1-1; v_gene: TRBV5-1; d_gene: NA; abundance: NA; CDR3aa: CASSSGTAIYTEAFF; CDR3nt: TGCGCCAGCAGCTCCGGTACAGCAATTTACACTGAAGCTTTCTTT
j_gene: TRBJ1-2; v_gene: TRBV15; d_gene: NA; abundance: NA; CDR3aa: CATSRDRGTNYGYTF; CDR3nt: TGTGCCACCAGCAGAGATCGGGGTACTAACTATGGCTACACCTTC
j_gene: TRBJ2-1; v_gene: TRBV27; d_gene: TRBD2; abundance: NA; CDR3aa: CASRGTGAVFQRGALVGNEQFF; CDR3nt: TGTGCCAGCAGGGGTACGGGGGCGGTTTTCCAGCGGGGGGCCCTTGTAGGCAATGAGCAGTTCTTC
j_gene: TRBJ2-1; v_gene: TRBV5-1; d_gene: TRBD2; abundance: many; CDR3aa: CASSLAGREQFF; CDR3nt: TGCGCCAGCAGCTTAGCGGGGCGTGAGCAGTTCTTC
j_gene: TRBJ2-1; v_gene: TRBV5-1; d_gene: TRBD1; abundance: NA; CDR3aa: CASSPRDRGRGEQFF; CDR3nt: TGCGCCAGCAGCCCCCGGGACAGGGGTCGGGGTGAGCAGTTCTTC
j_gene: TRBJ2-3; v_gene: TRBV6-2/TRBV6-3; d_gene: NA; abundance: few; CDR3aa: CASSYGEGTDTQYF; CDR3nt: TGTGCCAGCAGTTATGGGGAGGGCACAGATACGCAGTATTTT
j_gene: TRBJ2-2; v_gene: TRBV7-2; d_gene: NA; abundance: few; CDR3aa: CASSLWNLPNTGELFF; CDR3nt: TGTGCCAGCAGCTTATGGAACTTGCCGAACACCGGGGAGCTGTTTTTT
j_gene: TRBJ2-1; v_gene: TRBV28; d_gene: TRBD2; abundance: few; CDR3aa: CASSAPSGGVYEQFF; CDR3nt: TGTGCCAGCAGTGCTCCCAGCGGGGGGGTGTATGAGCAGTTCTTC
j_gene: TRBJ2-5; v_gene: TRBV27; d_gene: TRBD2; abundance: few; CDR3aa: CASSSARLARLPETQYF; CDR3nt: TGTGCCAGCAGTTCCGCACGACTAGCACGACTTCCAGAGACCCAGTACTTC
j_gene: TRBJ1-2; v_gene: TRBV18; d_gene: NA; abundance: few; CDR3aa: CASSPGLHGYTF; CDR3nt: TGTGCCAGCTCACCAGGTCTCCATGGCTACACCTTC
j_gene: TRBJ2-1; v_gene: TRBV29-1; d_gene: NA; abundance: NA; CDR3aa: CSVEPLTGPDNEQFF; CDR3nt: TGCAGCGTTGAACCCCTGACAGGACCCGACAATGAGCAGTTCTTC
j_gene: TRBJ1-4; v_gene: TRBV7-9; d_gene: NA; abundance: few; CDR3aa: CASSSPGFLREKLFF; CDR3nt: TGTGCCAGCAGCTCACCAGGGTTTTTACGGGAAAAACTGTTTTTT
j_gene: TRBJ1-2; v_gene: TRBV19; d_gene: NA; abundance: few; CDR3aa: CASTPDEYYGYTF; CDR3nt: TGTGCCAGTACCCCAGACGAATACTATGGCTACACCTTC
j_gene: TRBJ2-5; v_gene: TRBV7-6; d_gene: NA; abundance: NA; CDR3aa: CASSREMALGETQYF; CDR3nt: TGTGCCAGCAGCCGGGAGATGGCCTTGGGGGAGACCCAGTACTTC
j_gene: TRBJ2-3; v_gene: TRBV4-1; d_gene: NA; abundance: few; CDR3aa: CASSQGTITDTQYF; CDR3nt: TGCGCCAGCAGCCAAGGGACTATCACAGATACGCAGTATTTT
j_gene: TRBJ2-5; v_gene: TRBV7-6; d_gene: TRBD1; abundance: few; CDR3aa: CASNHIRDRGYRETQYF; CDR3nt: TGTGCCAGCAACCACATCCGGGACAGAGGATACAGGGAGACCCAGTACTTC
j_gene: TRBJ1-5; v_gene: TRBV7-2; d_gene: NA; abundance: few; CDR3aa: CASSLEGGPGAQHF; CDR3nt: TGTGCCAGCAGCTTAGAGGGGGGCCCAGGAGCCCAGCATTTT
j_gene: TRBJ2-2; v_gene: TRBV12-3/TRBV12-4; d_gene: TRBD1; abundance: once; CDR3aa: CASSPREGGAGTGELFF; CDR3nt: TGTGCCAGCAGCCCAAGGGAAGGGGGCGCTGGAACCGGGGAGCTGTTTTTT
j_gene: TRBJ1-4; v_gene: TRBV15; d_gene: NA; abundance: NA; CDR3aa: CATSSHGGTGEKLFF; CDR3nt: TGTGCCACCAGCAGCCATGGGGGTACAGGGGAAAAACTGTTTTTT
j_gene: TRBJ2-7; v_gene: TRBV5-1; d_gene: NA; abundance: few; CDR3aa: CASSLGQLQGEQYF; CDR3nt: TGCGCCAGCAGCCTAGGGCAGTTACAAGGCGAGCAGTACTTC
j_gene: TRBJ1-1; v_gene: TRBV3-1; d_gene: NA; abundance: NA; CDR3aa: CASSQEGTGTEAFF; CDR3nt: TGTGCCAGCAGCCAAGAAGGTACGGGCACTGAAGCTTTCTTT
j_gene: TRBJ1-5; v_gene: TRBV5-1; d_gene: NA; abundance: NA; CDR3aa: CASSLSGQSNQPQHF; CDR3nt: TGCGCCAGCAGCTTGTCGGGACAAAGCAATCAGCCCCAGCATTTT
j_gene: TRBJ2-2; v_gene: TRBV10-3; d_gene: NA; abundance: few; CDR3aa: CAIRLAPGELFF; CDR3nt: TGTGCCATCAGATTAGCCCCCGGGGAGCTGTTTTTT
j_gene: TRBJ2-5; v_gene: TRBV7-2; d_gene: TRBD2; abundance: few; CDR3aa: CASSWTSALETQYF; CDR3nt: TGTGCCAGCAGCTGGACTAGCGCCCTTGAGACCCAGTACTTC
j_gene: TRBJ2-7; v_gene: TRBV4-1; d_gene: NA; abundance: few; CDR3aa: CASSQEDEGIAYEQYF; CDR3nt: TGCGCCAGCAGCCAAGAAGACGAGGGTATAGCCTACGAGCAGTACTTC
j_gene: TRBJ2-5; v_gene: TRBV15; d_gene: NA; abundance: few; CDR3aa: CATSRVDPGGETQYF; CDR3nt: TGTGCCACCAGCAGAGTGGATCCCGGCGGGGAGACCCAGTACTTC
j_gene: TRBJ2-1; v_gene: TRBV6-2/TRBV6-3; d_gene: NA; abundance: NA; CDR3aa: CASSTYTRGQFF; CDR3nt: TGTGCCAGCAGTACCTACACGAGGGGGCAGTTCTTC
j_gene: TRBJ2-3; v_gene: TRBV14; d_gene: NA; abundance: NA; CDR3aa: CASSHLRGADTQYF; CDR3nt: TGTGCCAGCAGCCACCTTAGGGGGGCGGATACGCAGTATTTT
j_gene: TRBJ2-3; v_gene: TRBV5-1; d_gene: NA; abundance: few; CDR3aa: CASSLDGSDTQYF; CDR3nt: TGCGCCAGCAGCTTGGACGGGTCGGATACGCAGTATTTT
j_gene: TRBJ1-6; v_gene: TRBV7-8; d_gene: NA; abundance: NA; CDR3aa: CASSLRRYNSPLHF; CDR3nt: TGTGCCAGCAGCTTGAGACGTTATAATTCACCCCTCCACTTT
j_gene: TRBJ2-3; v_gene: TRBV7-9; d_gene: NA; abundance: many; CDR3aa: CASSPKGGHTDTQYF; CDR3nt: TGTGCCAGCAGCCCTAAAGGGGGACACACAGATACGCAGTATTTT
j_gene: TRBJ1-3; v_gene: TRBV29-1; d_gene: NA; abundance: few; CDR3aa: CSVEQPGVRNTIYF; CDR3nt: TGCAGCGTTGAACAACCGGGGGTACGAAACACCATATATTTT